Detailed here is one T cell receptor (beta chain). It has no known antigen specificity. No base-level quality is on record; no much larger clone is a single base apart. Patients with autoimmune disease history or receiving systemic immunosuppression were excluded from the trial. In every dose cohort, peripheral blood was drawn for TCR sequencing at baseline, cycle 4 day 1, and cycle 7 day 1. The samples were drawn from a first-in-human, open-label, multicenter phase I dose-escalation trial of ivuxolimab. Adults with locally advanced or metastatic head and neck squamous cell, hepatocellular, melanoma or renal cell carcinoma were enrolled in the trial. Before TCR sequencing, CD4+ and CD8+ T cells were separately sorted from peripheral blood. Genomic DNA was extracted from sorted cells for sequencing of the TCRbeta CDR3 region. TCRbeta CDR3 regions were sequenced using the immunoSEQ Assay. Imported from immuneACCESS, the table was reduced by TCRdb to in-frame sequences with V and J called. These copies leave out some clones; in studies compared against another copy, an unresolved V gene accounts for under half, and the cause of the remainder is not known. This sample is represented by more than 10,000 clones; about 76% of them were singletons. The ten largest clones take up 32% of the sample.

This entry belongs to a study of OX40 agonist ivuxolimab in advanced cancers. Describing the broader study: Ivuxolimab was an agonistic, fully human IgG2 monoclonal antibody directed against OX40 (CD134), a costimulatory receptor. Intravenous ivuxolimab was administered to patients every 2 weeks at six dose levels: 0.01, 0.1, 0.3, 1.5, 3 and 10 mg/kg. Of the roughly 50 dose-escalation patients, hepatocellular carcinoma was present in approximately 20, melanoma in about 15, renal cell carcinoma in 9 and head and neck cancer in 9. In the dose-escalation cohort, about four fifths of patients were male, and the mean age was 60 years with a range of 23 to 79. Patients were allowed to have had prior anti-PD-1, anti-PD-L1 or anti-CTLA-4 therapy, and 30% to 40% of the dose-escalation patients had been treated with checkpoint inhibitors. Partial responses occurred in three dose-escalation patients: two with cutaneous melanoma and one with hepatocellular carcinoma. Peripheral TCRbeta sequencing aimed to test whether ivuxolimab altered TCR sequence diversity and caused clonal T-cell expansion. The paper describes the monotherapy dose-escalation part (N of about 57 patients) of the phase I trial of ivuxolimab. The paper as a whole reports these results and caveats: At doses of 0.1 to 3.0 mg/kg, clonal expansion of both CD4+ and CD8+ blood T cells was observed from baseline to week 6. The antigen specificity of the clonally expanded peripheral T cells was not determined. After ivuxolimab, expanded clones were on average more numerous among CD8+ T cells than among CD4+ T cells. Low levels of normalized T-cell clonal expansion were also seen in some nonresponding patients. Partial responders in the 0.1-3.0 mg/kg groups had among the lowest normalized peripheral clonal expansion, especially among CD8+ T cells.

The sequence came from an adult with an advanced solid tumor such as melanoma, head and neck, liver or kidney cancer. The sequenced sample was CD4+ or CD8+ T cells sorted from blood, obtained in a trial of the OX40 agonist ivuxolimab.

The CDR3 protein is CASSATSGSTDTQYF. In nucleotide form, the sequence is TGTGCCAGCAGTGCAACTAGCGGGAGTACAGATACGCAGTATTTT. The V and J segments used are TRBV6-4 and TRBJ2-3; 11 nucleotides in the junction match TRBD2. The CDR3 runs 15 amino acids, cysteine and phenylalanine included. Here the CDR3 DNA is all that survives: 45 bases in frame from base 1. V and J are trimmed by 4 bases and 3 bases, and the gene matches miss 3 bases of the junction. The germline V gene sets CDR1 to MRHNA and CDR2 to SNTAGT.